The clone carrying this T cell receptor beta chain was counted at least ten times. Trimming removed 6 bases from V and 2 bases from J, with 8 bases in between. The CDR3 spans 12 residues. From germline, CDR1 is MNHEY and CDR2 SVGEGT. Each CDR3 protein gets one entry after TCRdb re-called the 5' RACE reads with MiXCR. The data contain about 82,000 distinct CDR3 sequences, approximately 4.8% of them singletons. This entry is derived from a study of T cells of healthy individuals. The rearrangement uses TRBV6-2 or TRBV6-3 and TRBJ2-7; D possibly corresponds to TRBD2 (5 bases). The receptor comes from a female donor in good health. CDR3 in DNA: TGTGCCAGCAGCTCCGGGGCCTACGAGCAGTACTTC. Protein sequence: CASSSGAYEQYF.